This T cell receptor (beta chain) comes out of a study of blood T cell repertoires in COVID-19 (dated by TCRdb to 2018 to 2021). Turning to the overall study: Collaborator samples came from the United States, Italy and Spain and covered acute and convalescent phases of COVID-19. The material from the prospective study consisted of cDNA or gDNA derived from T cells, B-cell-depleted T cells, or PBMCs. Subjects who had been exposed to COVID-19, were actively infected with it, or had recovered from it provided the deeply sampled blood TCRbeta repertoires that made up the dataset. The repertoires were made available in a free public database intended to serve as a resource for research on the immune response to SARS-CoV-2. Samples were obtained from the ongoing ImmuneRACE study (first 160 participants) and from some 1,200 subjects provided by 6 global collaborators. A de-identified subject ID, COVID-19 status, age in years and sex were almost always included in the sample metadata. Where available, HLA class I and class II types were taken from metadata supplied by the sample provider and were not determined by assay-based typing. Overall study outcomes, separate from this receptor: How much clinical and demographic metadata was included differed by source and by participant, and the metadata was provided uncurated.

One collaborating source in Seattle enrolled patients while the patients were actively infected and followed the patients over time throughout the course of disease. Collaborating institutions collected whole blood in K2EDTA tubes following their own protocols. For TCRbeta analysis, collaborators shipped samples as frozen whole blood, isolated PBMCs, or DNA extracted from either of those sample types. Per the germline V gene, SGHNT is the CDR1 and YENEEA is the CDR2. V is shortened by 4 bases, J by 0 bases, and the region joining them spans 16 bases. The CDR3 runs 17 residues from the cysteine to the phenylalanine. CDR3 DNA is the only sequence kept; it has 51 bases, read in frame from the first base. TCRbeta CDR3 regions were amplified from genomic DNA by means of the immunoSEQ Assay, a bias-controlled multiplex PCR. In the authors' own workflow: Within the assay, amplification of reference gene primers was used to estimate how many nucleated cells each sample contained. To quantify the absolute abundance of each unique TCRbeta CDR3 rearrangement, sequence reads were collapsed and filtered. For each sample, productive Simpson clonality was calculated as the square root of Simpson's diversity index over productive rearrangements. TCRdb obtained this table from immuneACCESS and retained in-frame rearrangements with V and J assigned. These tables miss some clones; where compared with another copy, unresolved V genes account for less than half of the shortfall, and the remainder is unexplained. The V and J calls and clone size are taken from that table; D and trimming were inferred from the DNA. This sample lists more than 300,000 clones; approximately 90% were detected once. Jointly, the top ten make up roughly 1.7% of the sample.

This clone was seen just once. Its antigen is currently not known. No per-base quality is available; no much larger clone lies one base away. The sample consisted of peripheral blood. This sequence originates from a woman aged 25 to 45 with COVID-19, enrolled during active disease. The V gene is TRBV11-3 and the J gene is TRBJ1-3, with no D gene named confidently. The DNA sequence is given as TGTGCCAGCAGCTCTCAGGAGGCCCTGTTCTCTGGAAACACCATATATTTT. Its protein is CASSSQEALFSGNTIYF.